Below, one T cell receptor beta chain is given with its context. The sample comes from a study of blood T cell repertoires in COVID-19. Study context: Researchers got acute and convalescent COVID-19 samples from the United States, Italy and Spain. PBMCs, B-cell-depleted T cells, or T cells were the source of the cDNA or gDNA that made up the material.

In Seattle, patients joined the study during active infection and were tracked longitudinally. This table comes from immunoSEQ multiplex PCR, and its TCRdb copy is limited to in-frame clones, with some not included. Here the sample spans about 400,000 clones, approximately 86% being singletons. Trimming removed 3 bases from V and 7 bases from J, with 21 bases in between. Per germline, CDR1 MGHRA and CDR2 YSYEKL. The CDR3 loop spans 17 amino acids. The sample taken for sequencing was peripheral blood. V and J are TRBV4-1 and TRBJ2-2; a weak D match, TRBD1 (7 bases). This receptor was obtained from a woman aged 55-69 years with COVID-19, enrolled during active disease. The chain's CDR3 is CASSQVQGGPDVGELFF. In DNA, the CDR3 is TGCGCCAGCAGCCAGGTGCAGGGGGGCCCCGATGTCGGGGAGCTGTTTTTT.